This T cell receptor beta chain was captured in a study of cytomegalovirus exposure and HLA in healthy donors (dated by TCRdb to 2016 to 2017). Broadly, across the study: In an earlier analysis of 587 of the donors, approximately 260 Gb of sequence data and roughly 100 million unique TCR beta sequences from about 190 million T cells were reported. Roughly 290 gigabases of sequencing data and around 80 million unique TCR sequences made up an early release that covered under 750 HLA-typed donors. Of the roughly 400 genotyped donors, more than 75% were placed in the genetic ancestry cluster associated with self-reported Caucasian donors. The study was designed to test whether signatures of past pathogen exposure could be identified by cataloging public T cell receptors. Using immunosequencing, the study profiled T cell repertoires from about 620 subjects and related those repertoires to cytomegalovirus serostatus. A separate validation cohort of 100 to 150 different subjects was used in addition to the 666-subject first cohort. High-throughput TCR immunosequencing, statistical association of individual TCRs with disease status, and machine learning were combined to predict cytomegalovirus infection status. To study patterns of TCR occurrence, a later analysis re-analyzed previously published TCR beta repertoires from 500 to 850 donors and added high-resolution HLA genotyping. Rather than drawing on any new phenotypic data, the later analysis identified candidate immune exposures from TCR beta sequences and the way those sequences occurred across donors. To decide whether each TCR beta V gene segment behaved as functional or pseudogenic, an earlier analysis of approximately 600 of the donors relied on high-throughput TCR beta sequencing. Donor age, sex, ethnicity and CMV serostatus were compiled alongside the repertoire data. A later genetic analysis took genome-wide SNP genotypes for about three fifths of the 666 donors and used that subset as a discovery cohort. Every repertoire in the discovery cohort had been generated on one and the same sequencing platform. Class I and class II HLA loci were covered by the typing at four-digit resolution. Typing coverage differed by locus: A, B, C, DRB1 and DQB1 were typed in roughly 620-640 donors, DQA1 in approximately 520, DPA1 in 600 to 610, and DPB1 in roughly 450. Several DR-DQ haplotypes were handled as single units for association and clustering because linkage in the cohort was strong. Across around 400 genotyped donors of the cohort, an average of approximately 240,000 unique TCR beta nucleotide sequences per donor were sequenced, and roughly 20% of those sequences were non-productive.

Library prep was done by the immunoSEQ multiplex PCR assay. For the multiplex PCR, a mixture combining 60 forward primers for TCR Vbeta segments and 13 reverse primers for TCR Jbeta segments was used. Amplification of the CDR3 region of rearranged TCR beta genes was performed with a multiplex PCR assay on genomic DNA. The amplified TCR beta libraries were sequenced on the Illumina HiSeq System as 87-base-pair reads. Processing in the source paper ran as follows. A later analysis counted tens of millions of unique TCR beta chains across the 666 repertoires, and some 11 million of these chains were shared by at least two donors. To remove PCR and sequencing errors, raw reads were error-corrected and collapsed into unique sequences using a nearest-neighbor algorithm that merged closely related sequences. CDR3 sequences were aligned to IMGT reference sequences to assign V, D and J gene segments. Each retained sequence needed at least a six-nucleotide match to both a V gene segment and a J gene segment. Rearrangements were called productive when the CDR3 lacked stop codons and stayed in frame with V and J; all others were non-productive. CDR3 was defined according to IMGT convention as the region running from the second conserved V-encoded cysteine to the conserved J-encoded phenylalanine. The earlier analysis of 500 to 750 of the donors excluded any sequence lacking an unambiguous match to a single V gene segment. An earlier analysis of 500 to 600 of the donors classified V segments as functional when productive rearrangements were above 56.7% and as segregating when the standard deviation between donors was above 5%. A statistical classification framework was built to diagnose cytomegalovirus status from the catalog of TCR beta chain sequences. V and J gene assignment, in a later analysis, came from comparing TCR nucleotide sequences with IMGT/GENE-DB human TR gene sequences. In a later analysis, CDR3 sequences and most-parsimonious VDJ recombination scenarios were assigned using the TCRdist pipeline. In a later analysis, every TCR beta chain was defined by the combination of its CDR3 amino acid sequence and its V-gene family, and reads without a unique V-gene family were dropped. As a way to deal with suspected cross-contamination and a sequencing artifact, a later analysis dropped roughly 600 nucleotide sequences that were highly shared and had low generation probability. In a later analysis, a clonal expansion index was calculated for each public chain from normalized within-repertoire ranks of inferred template counts. In a later analysis, generation probabilities were computed using a VDJ recombination model fitted to out-of-frame rearrangements, and the results were checked against IGoR. Hypergeometric tests were used in a later analysis to score TCR-TCR, TCR-HLA and TCR-CMV co-occurrence, with a repertoire-size bias correction applied to the TCR pairs. In a later analysis, false discovery rates were estimated by permuting HLA or CMV assignments 20 times. In a later analysis, co-occurring TCRs were grouped using DBSCAN, and TCRdist sequence similarity was added for clustering within HLA-allele-positive subsets. Repertoires with fewer than 30,000 or more than 120,000 public chains, plus five repertoires with anomalous nucleotide sharing, were excluded from co-occurrence clustering. The table comes from immuneACCESS by way of TCRdb, which keeps in-frame sequences with V and J called. Part of the clones is missing from these tables; in studies checked, under half for an unresolved V gene and the rest for unknown reasons. V, J and clone size are those of that table, while D and trimming were read from the DNA. The sample table contains 110,000 to 150,000 clones; only one count was recorded for 74% of them. The ten largest clones capture 4.3% of the sample.

V and J are trimmed by 0 bases and 5 bases, and the gene matches miss 9 bases of the junction. The CDR3 runs 16 residues from the cysteine to the phenylalanine. Only the CDR3 portion is preserved as DNA: 48 bases, with reading frame beginning at the first base. The germline V gene (reference sequence) sets CDR1 to MNHNY and CDR2 to SVGAGI. This clone was found once. The antigen this receptor binds is unknown. No clone much larger than this one lies a single base away; base qualities are absent. The cohort was made up of roughly 670 healthy bone marrow donors. Cohort members were all nominally healthy when sampled, although unrecorded immune exposures were likely present. The donor was CMV seropositive and belonged to the group of around 300 seropositive cohort members. Each donor provided a peripheral blood sample, and peripheral blood mononuclear cells were used for TCR beta sequencing. The Qiagen DNeasy Blood Extraction Kit was used to extract genomic DNA from the blood cell samples.

Summary of the overall study and its limitations: A group of highly shared sequence variants was considered likely to be a technical artifact of the sequencing pipeline. Most CMV-associated TCR beta chains appeared to be HLA-restricted in a later analysis, and the HLA associations seemed to be driven largely by CMV exposure. It was suggested by the authors that the approach could potentially be generalized to other disease states and immunological phenotypes. A further reported finding was that TCR beta sequences accurately predicted the HLA-A and HLA-B alleles for most subjects in the first cohort. Strong co-occurrence of HLA alleles, especially DR and DQ, made assigning TCR associations to individual alleles difficult. Presence/absence analyses assumed roughly uniform sequencing depth across donors, an assumption that may not hold. Linkage disequilibrium might explain the correlated functional status among segregating V segments, but an unknown experimental factor could not be excluded. The study gave a list of more than 150 TCR beta chains associated with cytomegalovirus. According to a later genetic analysis, donors in an Asian-associated ancestry cluster had fewer N-insertions in productive TCRs than the approximately 710-donor mean. Only TCR beta chains were sequenced in this cohort, and the absence of alpha or paired-chain data limited detectable features. The earlier analysis of 587 of the donors excluded approximately 15 rarely observed V segments, including chromosome 9 orphons, because counts were too low. In a later genetic analysis, a missense DCLRE1C variant was associated with V-gene and J-gene trimming of TCR beta chains, and the association was replicated in an independent cohort. In a later analysis, TCR association rates were found to vary across HLA loci, with the most associated TCRs seen for DRB1 alleles and the fewest for HLA-C alleles. Cytomegalovirus status was reported to be diagnosed by the classifier with high specificity and sensitivity in both the original and validation cohorts. Specific HLA alleles were associated with about 17,000 TCR beta sequences at a false discovery rate of 0.05 in a later analysis. Immune exposure information for the cohort was limited to CMV serostatus. In an earlier analysis of some 540 of the donors, most TCR beta V segments appeared in productive rearrangements about 87% or about 30% of the time, broadly matching IMGT annotations. In a later analysis, several top co-occurrence clusters were reported to appear linked to parvovirus B19, influenza, CMV and Epstein-Barr virus. Because HLA typing was unavailable for some donors at each locus, only the typed subset was used in association tests. Most TCR sequences were seen in very few donors, while some public TCRs were found in many individuals. In a later analysis, HLA-associated TCR beta chains were found to be more clonally expanded and to have lower generation probabilities than equally common non-associated chains. The 87-base-pair reads could not distinguish some IMGT-functional V segments, including TRBV6-2 and TRBV6-3, so those segments were excluded. In vitro tests confirmed that a few of the cytomegalovirus-associated TCR beta chains recognize cytomegalovirus antigens.

Sequenced: PBMCs. The V and J genes are TRBV6-6 and TRBJ2-7; 8 bases in the junction line up with TRBD2. This TCR was recovered from a young man in good health and CMV-seropositive. CDR3 sequence: CASSYSGGGLSDEQYF. DNA sequence: TGTGCCAGCAGTTACTCCGGGGGGGGCCTTTCCGACGAGCAGTACTTC.